This TCR beta chain is drawn from a study of blood T cell repertoires in COVID-19. Overall study: Sites in the United States, Italy and Spain provided acute and convalescent COVID-19 samples. The cDNA or gDNA used as material had been derived from T cells, B-cell-depleted T cells, or PBMCs.

The CDR3 totals 14 residues. J was trimmed by 4 bases and V by 2 bases; bases with no gene match: 1. Germline CDR1 LGHNA, CDR2 YNFKEQ. This clone has more than one count but fewer than ten. In the authors' workflow: Estimation of nucleated cell counts was performed using reference gene primer amplification. The repertoire was sequenced with immunoSEQ multiplex PCR; TCRdb's copy has only in-frame clones and lacks some. The V and J calls and clone size were taken over from that table, and D and trimming were inferred from the DNA. Among approximately 250,000 clones listed, approximately 86% were seen once.

Sequenced material: peripheral blood. The clonotype was recovered from a man between 18 and 35 years old with active or convalescent COVID-19. This chain joins TRBV4-2 and TRBJ2-7, with 11 bases that match TRBD2. The CDR3 sequence is CASSQSSGRYEQYF. CDR3 DNA: TGTGCCAGCAGCCAATCTAGCGGGAGGTACGAGCAGTACTTC.